The rows below give T cell receptor beta chains drawn from one sample of a study of T-cell reconstitution after alpha-beta-depleted transplantation in children. TCRdb analysed the PCR reads with MiXCR anew, one entry per CDR3 protein. The sample yields about 230,000 distinct CDR3 sequences, about 9.2% seen once. The sample in question was PBMCs from the stem cell graft donor, obtained from the stem cell graft. These receptors were obtained from a human donor who donated a stem cell graft to a child with acute lymphoblastic leukemia. CDR3s include the opening cysteine and the closing phenylalanine or tryptophan. The D gene is left open where the match is weak. Clone size is stated in some rows and not others, as once, few, many or a class when expanded.

NA	TRBJ1-6	TRBV5-5	many	TGTGCCAGCAGCTTGGAGGGGACTGGATCACCCCTCCACTTT	CASSLEGTGSPLHF
TRBD1	TRBJ2-7	TRBV20-1	few	TGCAGTGCTACAGGACAGGGAAGGAGGGAGCAGTACTTC	CSATGQGRREQYF
NA	TRBJ1-2	TRBV21-1	few	TGTGCCAGCAGCAAGGGACAGGCGGACTATGGCTACACCTTC	CASSKGQADYGYTF
NA	TRBJ1-3	TRBV7-9	few	TGTGCCAGCAGGCCCGACGGGACCTCTGGAAACACCATATATTTT	CASRPDGTSGNTIYF
TRBD1	TRBJ2-3	TRBV5-1	many	TGCGCCAGCAGTTCGCCAGGGGGCGCCGATACGCAGTATTTT	CASSSPGGADTQYF
TRBD1	TRBJ2-2	TRBV7-8	NA	TGTGCCAGCAGCCGACAGGGACAGCTGACCGGGGAGCTGTTTTTT	CASSRQGQLTGELFF
TRBD1	TRBJ2-1	TRBV2	NA	TGTGCCAGCAGCGAGGGACAGGGGGTTCGGGAGCAGTTCTTC	CASSEGQGVREQFF
NA	TRBJ1-6	TRBV3-1	few	TGTGCCAGCGAAACAGGGAATTCACCCCTCCACTTT	CASETGNSPLHF
NA	TRBJ1-1	TRBV7-2	many	TGTGCCAGCAGCCCGAGGGGGGCTTGGACTGAAGCTTTCTTT	CASSPRGAWTEAFF
TRBD2	TRBJ2-3	TRBV20-1	few	TGCAGTGCTAGACCCCTGGGGGCTAGCGGGGGGGCAGATACGCAGTATTTT	CSARPLGASGGADTQYF
NA	TRBJ2-5	TRBV18	NA	TGTGCCAGCTCAAACGACAGAGCCGGGACCCAGTACTTC	CASSNDRAGTQYF
NA	TRBJ2-2	TRBV11-2	few	TGTGCCAGCAGCTCCCTCGCGGGGGCCTACGCGAACACCGGGGAGCTGTTTTTT	CASSSLAGAYANTGELFF
TRBD1	TRBJ2-2	TRBV5-1	NA	TGCGCCAGCAGCCAGACAGGGGACACCGGGGAGCTGTTTTTT	CASSQTGDTGELFF
NA	TRBJ1-3	TRBV12-3/TRBV12-4	once	TGTGCCAGCAGTATGACCCCGGCGGGAAACACCATATATTTT	CASSMTPAGNTIYF
NA	TRBJ1-2	TRBV20-1	NA	TGCAGTGCCCCCGAGGCAGGGGCTAACTATGGCTACACCTTC	CSAPEAGANYGYTF
NA	TRBJ2-2	TRBV5-1	few	TGCGCCAGCAGCTCCGCTTCCAGGGGGGTCACCGGGGAGCTGTTTTTT	CASSSASRGVTGELFF
NA	TRBJ2-7	TRBV2	NA	TGTGCCAGCGCCGGTGGCGTAAAGCTCTACGAGCAGTACTTC	CASAGGVKLYEQYF
NA	TRBJ1-5	TRBV20-1	many	NA	CSAVLGGQGHQPQHF
TRBD1	TRBJ2-2	TRBV12-3/TRBV12-4	many	TGTGCCAGCAGCCCGACTCCGACAGGGGGGGCCTCCGGGGAGCTGTTTTTT	CASSPTPTGGASGELFF